This T cell receptor beta chain is drawn from a study of human T cells and chemical hapten exposure. This clonotype has more than one count but fewer than ten. Its antigen is currently unknown. The study's library attached unique molecular identifiers to single cDNA molecules. Study processing details: From about 20,000 to 690,000 TCRs were found per sample, with a median of 95,638. Each CDR3 protein gets one entry after TCRdb re-called the RACE reads with MiXCR. The V and J calls come from TCRdb's annotation, not from the publication. The sample lists roughly 130,000 distinct CDR3 sequences, about 8.2% seen once, with 1.5% to 2% in the top ten. Study-wide points: Counts of TCRs above 1 in 1000 frequency stayed unchanged with DPC sensitization.

Time point: healthy volunteer bleed at 2 weeks. Whole blood, unfractionated, served as the material for total RNA extraction. This CDR3 contains 14 residues. The V and J ends lost 2 bases and 5 bases respectively, with 10 bases between them. The germline CDR1 and CDR2 sequences are MNHEY and SMNVEV (reference sequence). This clonotype originated in a male donor in good health. Some clones in this sample may be carry-over from other donors' samples. This chain connects TRBV27 to TRBJ2-1; possibly TRBD1 for D (5 bases). The sequencing input was whole blood. DNA for the CDR3: TGTGCCAGCAGTTTAACAGGAGCAAACAATGAGCAGTTCTTC. This encodes CASSLTGANNEQFF.